Each of the 24 T cell receptor beta chains below was sequenced from the same sample in a study of response to subunit inactivated influenza vaccine (dated by TCRdb to 2016 to 2018). Receptor amplification or capture employed RT-PCR. The run used an Illumina HiSeq 2500. TCRdb cleaned the public reads at Q25 with fastp, built clones with MiXCR and kept in-frame beta chains. Each CDR3 protein gets just one entry, which takes the most common genes and DNA from the rows behind it. Present in this sample are 500,000 to 750,000 distinct CDR3 sequences, approximately 14% of which were seen just once. The ten largest clones represent 11% of the sample. Sequencing used PBMCs from blood, obtained 12 days after vaccination. These receptor sequences come from a man aged 45-65 years who received an inactivated influenza vaccine. Donor details come from another sample of the same person, matched by shared clones.

This clonotype was seen only a few times. The chain employs TRBV5-1 and TRBJ2-5, with TRBD2 matching 11 bases. V was pared by 4 bases and J by 5 bases, with 13 bases of the junction left unmatched. This CDR3 region has 17 residues. The germline V gene has CDR1 SGHRS and CDR2 YFSETQ. The CDR3 sequence: CASSRGLLAGVPETQYF. The CDR3 DNA reads as TGCGCCAGCAGCCGCGGCCTACTAGCGGGGGTACCGGAGACCCAGTACTTC.

V and J are TRBV5-1 and TRBJ2-3; weak D call: TRBD2 (6 bases). The CDR3 has 16 residues. V was shortened by 4 bases and J by 5 bases, with 20 bases between the two germline ends. Germline CDR1 is SGHRS and CDR2 is YFSETQ. Written as DNA, the CDR3 is TGCGCCAGCAGCACCAGACCGGGACTTACCCGAGATACGCAGTATTTT. It codes for CASSTRPGLTRDTQYF.

The chain has TRBV6-5 and TRBJ1-2; a weak D match, TRBD1 (5 bases). V was trimmed by 2 bases and J by 3 bases, leaving 13 bases between them. Germline CDR1 is MNHEY and CDR2 is SVGAGI. The CDR3 runs 15 residues. The CDR3, as DNA: TGTGCCAGCAGTTACCTCGGGGGGAGTTACTATGGCTACACCTTC. Encoded protein: CASSYLGGSYYGYTF.

The chain combines TRBV5-1 with TRBJ2-2, with TRBD1 matching over 8 bases. Looked up from germline, CDR1 is SGHRS and CDR2 is YFSETQ. CDR3 length equals 14 residues. The V and J ends lost 7 bases and 5 bases, in that order; junction bases with no gene match: 7. The CDR3 sequence is CASCQTGATGELFF. As DNA, the CDR3 is TGCGCCAGCTGCCAGACAGGGGCAACCGGGGAGCTGTTTTTT.

The CDR3 reads CASSYSIRGHETQYF. DNA for the CDR3: TGTGCCAGCAGTTACTCGATTCGGGGGCATGAGACCCAGTACTTC. The J gene is TRBJ2-5, the V gene TRBV6-2 or TRBV6-3; D tentatively reads TRBD1 or TRBD2 (6 bases each). V was clipped by 0 bases and J by 5 bases, with 13 bases between them. This CDR3 spans 15 amino acids. Germline CDR1 MNHEY, CDR2 SVGEGT.

The rearrangement uses TRBV5-1 and TRBJ2-2; no clear D. CDR1 and CDR2 from the germline V gene are SGHRS and YFSETQ. V shed 3 bases and J shed 1 base, with 10 bases lying between them. The CDR3 totals 15 residues. CDR3 sequence reads: CASSWQPVNTGELFF. As DNA, the CDR3 is TGCGCCAGCAGCTGGCAGCCTGTGAACACCGGGGAGCTGTTTTTT.

A few counts support this clonotype. The V and J genes are TRBV6-2 or TRBV6-3 and TRBJ2-1; no clear D. The germline V gene encodes CDR1 MNHEY and CDR2 SVGEGT. Trimming pared 7 bases from V and 10 bases from J, leaving 17 bases between. This CDR3 has 13 amino acids. The CDR3 sequence: CASTWSVGLEQFF. In DNA form, the CDR3 reads TGTGCCAGCACCTGGTCGGTGGGATTAGAGCAGTTCTTC.

This chain uses TRBV18 with TRBJ2-1, with D hard to call. The CDR3 is 13 residues long. Germline CDR1 and CDR2: KGHSH and LQKENI. V lost 2 bases and J lost 5, with 7 bases in between. This CDR3 reads CASSPGLDNEQFF. CDR3 in DNA: TGTGCCAGCTCACCAGGGTTGGACAATGAGCAGTTCTTC.

The sample holds a few counts of this clonotype. The V and J genes are TRBV4-2 and TRBJ2-3, with 7 bases aligning to TRBD2. CDR1 and CDR2 from the germline V gene are LGHNA and YNFKEQ. V lost 1 base and J lost 5; bases outside the gene matches: 12. This CDR3 is 17 amino acids long. CDR3 residues: CASSQGVVGGPRDTQYF. The CDR3 DNA reads as TGTGCCAGCAGCCAAGGAGTCGTGGGAGGGCCAAGAGATACGCAGTATTTT.

This clonotype has more than one count but fewer than ten. The chain combines TRBV28 with TRBJ2-1, with 7 bases lining up with TRBD2. Germline assignment: CDR1 MDHEN and CDR2 SYDVKM. J was trimmed by 5 bases and V by 6 bases; bases with no gene match: 13. The CDR3 runs to 16 residues. CDR3 sequence reads: CASSINMAGENNEQFF. The DNA for the CDR3 is TGTGCCAGCAGCATAAATATGGCGGGGGAGAACAATGAGCAGTTCTTC.

The genes are TRBV7-9 and TRBJ1-1, with TRBD1 identical over 10 bases. The CDR3 extends over 15 amino acids. Germline CDR1 SEHNR, CDR2 FQNEAQ (reference sequence). After removal of 5 bases from V and 3 bases from J, the junction contained 6 bases not matched to a gene. CDR3 coding DNA: TGTGCCAGCAGCCCCCGGACAGGGGGGGACACTGAAGCTTTCTTT. Its protein product is CASSPRTGGDTEAFF.

This clonotype was observed many times. The chain recombines TRBV6-5 with TRBJ1-2; D gene unclear. V lost 1 base and J lost 1, with 10 bases in between. The germline V gene has CDR1 MNHEY and CDR2 SVGAGI. CDR3 length: 15 residues. This CDR3 reads CASSYLGKDNYGYTF. DNA of the CDR3: TGTGCCAGCAGTTACTTAGGAAAGGATAACTATGGCTACACCTTC.

The table lists this clonotype with a few counts. The chain employs TRBV5-5 and TRBJ2-3; D ambiguous. Germline V gene data show CDR1 as SGHKS and CDR2 as YYEKEE (reference sequence). Between the trimmed V and J ends, which lost 5 bases and 2 bases, there was a span of 12 bases. This CDR3 comprises 14 residues. In DNA form, the CDR3 reads TGTGCCAGCAGTAATATAGGGTACACAGATACGCAGTATTTT. This translates into CASSNIGYTDTQYF.

This clonotype has a handful of counts. The V and J genes are TRBV3-1 and TRBJ2-5; weak D call: TRBD1 (5 bases). V lost 3 bases to trimming and J lost 1 base, with 15 bases between them. From germline, CDR1 is LGHDT and CDR2 YNNKEL (reference sequence). This CDR3 region has 16 residues. The CDR3 here is CASSHPMGPGQETQYF. Here the CDR3 DNA reads TGTGCCAGCAGCCACCCTATGGGGCCTGGCCAAGAGACCCAGTACTTC.

This chain links TRBV7-8 with TRBJ2-4, with a weak D call TRBD1 (5 bases). Germline V gene sequence: CDR1 SGHVS, CDR2 FQNEAQ. Trimming cost V 2 bases and J 7 bases, with 12 bases left between them. CDR3 length: 14 residues. The CDR3 bases are TGTGCCAGCAGCTTAAATCAGGGAATGAACATTCAGTACTTC. This translates into CASSLNQGMNIQYF.

This clonotype was counted a few times. The V and J genes are TRBV6-2 or TRBV6-3 and TRBJ1-5; D is unresolved. The CDR3 has 14 residues. Per germline, CDR1 MNHEY and CDR2 SVGEGT. Between the trimmed V and J ends, which lost 5 bases and 8 bases, there was a span of 16 bases. The CDR3 protein is CASSQQKIAEPQHF. The DNA of the CDR3 is TGTGCCAGCAGTCAGCAAAAGATCGCGGAGCCCCAGCATTTT.

The CDR3 loop reads CASSPSSGNYEQYF. The CDR3 DNA reads as TGTGCCAGCAGCCCCAGTAGCGGGAACTACGAGCAGTACTTC. The chain joins TRBV7-2 to TRBJ2-7; 8 bases agree with TRBD2. The CDR3 spans 14 residues. J lost 3 bases, V lost 5 bases, and 6 bases had no gene match. Germline V lookup: CDR1 SGHTA, CDR2 FQGNSA.

This clonotype was counted a few times. This chain connects TRBV9 to TRBJ2-1; D is tentatively TRBD1 or TRBD2 (6 bases each). Germline V CDR1 and CDR2: SGDLS, YYNGEE. The CDR3 has 17 residues. Trimming cost V 3 bases and J 0 bases, with 16 bases left between them. Here the CDR3 DNA reads TGTGCCAGCAGCGGAGGGGGACGGGGGAGCTCCTACAATGAGCAGTTCTTC. It specifies CASSGGGRGSSYNEQFF. The full variable domain, with the rest looked up from reference TRBV9 and TRBJ2-1, is DSGVTQTPKHLITATGQRVTLRCSPRSGDLSVYWYQQSLDQGLQFLIQYYNGEERAKGNILERFSAQQFPDLHSELNLSSLELGDSALYFCASSGGGRGSSYNEQFFGPGTRLTVL.

The rearrangement uses TRBV7-2 and TRBJ2-7; D is unresolved. Germline V gene sequence: CDR1 SGHTA, CDR2 FQGNSA. Trimming removed 1 base from V and 4 bases from J, with 8 bases in between. The CDR3 is 13 residues long. For the CDR3, the DNA is TGTGCCAGCAGCTTAGAACCTAGGTACGAGCAGTACTTC. As protein: CASSLEPRYEQYF.

V usage is TRBV18 and J usage is TRBJ2-1; TRBD1 might be the D (5 bases). The germline CDR1 and CDR2 sequences are KGHSH and LQKENI. The CDR3 totals 19 residues. V gave up 1 base and J gave up 0 bases, with 19 bases separating them. CDR3 nucleotide sequence: TGTGCCAGCTCACCACGAATGGCGACAGCTTCTAGCTCCTACAATGAGCAGTTCTTC. Residues: CASSPRMATASSSYNEQFF. Filled out from reference TRBV18 and TRBJ2-1, the complete variable domain reads NAGVMQNPRHLVRRRGQEARLRCSPMKGHSHVYWYRQLPEEGLKFMVYLQKENIIDESGMPKERFSAEFPKEGPSILRIQQVVRGDSAAYFCASSPRMATASSSYNEQFFGPGTRLTVL.

The genes are TRBV6-2 or TRBV6-3 and TRBJ1-1, with D uncertain. Germline V lookup: CDR1 MNHEY, CDR2 SVGEGT. The length of the CDR3 is 16 residues. Trimming left V 2 bases short and J 0 bases short, with 13 bases between. This chain's CDR3 is CASSYIAGDMNTEAFF. The CDR3 nucleotides are TGTGCCAGCAGTTACATAGCAGGTGACATGAACACTGAAGCTTTCTTT.

This clonotype was counted between two and nine times. V is TRBV10-3 and J is TRBJ1-5, with D hard to call. The CDR3 extends over 13 amino acids. In germline, CDR1 is ENHRY, CDR2 SYGVKD. The V gene lost 8 bases and the J gene lost 7 bases, with 15 bases spanning the gap. For the CDR3, the DNA is TGTGCCATCTGGGAGGGTTCTTTACAGCCCCAGCATTTT. Its translation is CAIWEGSLQPQHF.

The chain links TRBV27 to TRBJ1-4, with D unresolved. Deletions cut 5 bases from V and 7 bases from J, with 17 bases between. This CDR3 spans 15 amino acids. Germline assignment: CDR1 MNHEY and CDR2 SMNVEV (reference sequence). DNA of the CDR3: TGTGCCAGCAGTAGGAGGTCCTTCTCGGGTGAAAAACTGTTTTTT. This sequence encodes CASSRRSFSGEKLFF.

In its sample, this clonotype was seen a few times. V gene TRBV7-6 combines with J gene TRBJ2-1; D is unresolved. The germline V gene encodes CDR1 SGHVS and CDR2 FNYEAQ. The CDR3 has 16 amino acids. Trimming shortened V by 4 bases and J by 0 bases, and 13 bases separated the two germline ends. For the CDR3, the DNA is TGTGCCAGCAGCTCGGGTCTGTTGAGCTCCTACAATGAGCAGTTCTTC. This gives the protein CASSSGLLSSYNEQFF.